A selection of T cell receptor beta chains follows, all from one sample in a study of early T cells in non-severe SARS-CoV-2 infection. One entry per CDR3 protein results from TCRdb running MiXCR on the 5' RACE reads. The data contain under 85,000 distinct CDR3 sequences, over 10% of them seen just once; the ten biggest clones take up around 2.4%. The sequencing sample was made of whole blood. These receptors all come from an adult who was a healthcare worker with PCR-confirmed SARS-CoV-2 infection or an uninfected control (not recorded which). The CDR3 runs from the conserved cysteine through the conserved F or W. The D gene is left open where the match is weak. Size is omitted from some rows. Given values are once, few, many or a class for expanded clones.

>14|-|TRBJ2-5|TRBV11-3|-
TGTGCCAGCAGCCCCCGGACAGTGCAAGAGACCCAGTACTTC
CASSPRTVQETQYF
>15|few|TRBJ2-5|TRBV18|TRBD1
TGTGCCAGCTCACCACTTACAGGGGCTGGAGAGACCCAGTACTTC
CASSPLTGAGETQYF
>15|few|TRBJ2-1|TRBV9|TRBD2
TGTGCCAGCAGCGCCGGACTAGCGGGAGGTCATGAGCAGTTCTTC
CASSAGLAGGHEQFF
>12|few|TRBJ1-2|TRBV24-1|-
TGTGCCATCGGTTGGGACGTCGATGGCTACACCTTC
CAIGWDVDGYTF
>11|few|TRBJ2-1|TRBV29-1|-
TGCAGCGTTGAAAGGTGGGGTGAGCAGTTCTTC
CSVERWGEQFF
>12|many|TRBJ2-1|TRBV20-1|TRBD2
TGCAGCGGACTAGCGGGAGGCGATGAGCAGTTCTTC
CSGLAGGDEQFF
>17|many|TRBJ1-1|TRBV11-3|-
TGTGCCAGCAGCTTAGGCGGCAGGGAGCATGTGGATGCTGAAGCTTTCTTT
CASSLGGREHVDAEAFF
>13|many|TRBJ1-1|TRBV12-5|-
TGTGCTAGTGCCTGGACAGAGAACACTGAAGCTTTCTTT
CASAWTENTEAFF
>16|few|TRBJ1-2|TRBV27|-
TGTGCCAGCAGTTCAACCGGGACCGGCCTGTCGACGGGCTACACCTTC
CASSSTGTGLSTGYTF
>12|many|TRBJ1-2|TRBV7-8|-
TGTGCCAGCAGCTCGAACATAGCGCGCTACACCTTC
CASSSNIARYTF
>13|-|TRBJ1-2|TRBV11-2|-
TGTGCCAGCAGCTTTTCAGGGTCCTATGGCTACACCTTC
CASSFSGSYGYTF
>14|many|TRBJ1-2|TRBV12-3/TRBV12-4|-
TGTGCCAGCGGCCAGGGTGGCACTAACTATGGCTACACCTTC
CASGQGGTNYGYTF
>17|many|TRBJ2-3|TRBV7-9|-
TGTGCCAGCAGCTTAGCACCAGGGCCAGGACCACAAAATACGCAGTATTTT
CASSLAPGPGPQNTQYF
>17|few|TRBJ2-2|TRBV7-3|TRBD2
TGTGCCAGCAGCCCGGGGGGACTCCCCCCAAGCACCGGGGAGCTGTTTTTT
CASSPGGLPPSTGELFF
>14|many|TRBJ1-6|TRBV18|TRBD1
TGTGCCAGCTCATCAGAGGGACAGCGTTCACCCCTCCACTTT
CASSSEGQRSPLHF
>15|many|TRBJ2-3|TRBV24-1|-
TGTGCCACCAGTGATTTGCGGAGGGGATTGGATACGCAGTATTTT
CATSDLRRGLDTQYF